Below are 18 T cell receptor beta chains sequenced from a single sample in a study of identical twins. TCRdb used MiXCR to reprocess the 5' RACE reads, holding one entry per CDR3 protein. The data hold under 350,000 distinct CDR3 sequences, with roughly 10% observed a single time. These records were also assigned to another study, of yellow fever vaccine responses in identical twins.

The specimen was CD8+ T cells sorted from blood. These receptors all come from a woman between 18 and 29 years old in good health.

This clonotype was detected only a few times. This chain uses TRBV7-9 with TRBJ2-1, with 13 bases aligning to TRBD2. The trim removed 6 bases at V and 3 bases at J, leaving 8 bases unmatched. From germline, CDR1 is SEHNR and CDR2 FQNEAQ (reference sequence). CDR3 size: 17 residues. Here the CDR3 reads CASSLTSGRAFYNEQFF. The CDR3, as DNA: TGTGCCAGCAGTCTTACTAGCGGGAGGGCCTTCTACAATGAGCAGTTCTTC.

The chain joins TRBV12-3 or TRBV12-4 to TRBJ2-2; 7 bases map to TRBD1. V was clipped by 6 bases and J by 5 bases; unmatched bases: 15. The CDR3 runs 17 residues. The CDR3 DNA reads TGTGCCAGCAGCCGTCCCGTCGGGACAGAACCTACCGGGGAGCTGTTTTTT. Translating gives CASSRPVGTEPTGELFF.

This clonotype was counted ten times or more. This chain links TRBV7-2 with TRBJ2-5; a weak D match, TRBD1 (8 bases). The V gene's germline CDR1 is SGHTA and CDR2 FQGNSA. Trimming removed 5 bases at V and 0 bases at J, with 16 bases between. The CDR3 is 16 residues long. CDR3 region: CASSPTGEGHQETQYF. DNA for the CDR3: TGTGCCAGCAGCCCGACAGGGGAGGGGCACCAAGAGACCCAGTACTTC.

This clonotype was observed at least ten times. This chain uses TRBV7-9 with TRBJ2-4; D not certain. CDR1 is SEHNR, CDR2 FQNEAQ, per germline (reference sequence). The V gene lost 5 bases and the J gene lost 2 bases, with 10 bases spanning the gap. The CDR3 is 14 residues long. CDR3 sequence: CASSPNSTKNIQYF. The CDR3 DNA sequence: TGTGCCAGCAGCCCAAATAGTACCAAAAACATTCAGTACTTC. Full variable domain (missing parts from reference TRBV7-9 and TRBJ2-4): DTGVSQNPRHKITKRGQNVTFRCDPISEHNRLYWYRQTLGQGPEFLTYFQNEAQLEKSRLLSDRFSAERPKGSFSTLEIQRTEQGDSAMYLCASSPNSTKNIQYFGAGTRLSVL.

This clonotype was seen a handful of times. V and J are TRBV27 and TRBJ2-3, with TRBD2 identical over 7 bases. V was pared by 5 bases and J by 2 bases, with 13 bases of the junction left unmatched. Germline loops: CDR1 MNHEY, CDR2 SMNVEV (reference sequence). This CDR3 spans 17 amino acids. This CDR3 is CASSPRARDYATDTQYF. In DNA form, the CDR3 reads TGTGCCAGCAGTCCCCGAGCTCGGGACTACGCCACAGATACGCAGTATTTT.

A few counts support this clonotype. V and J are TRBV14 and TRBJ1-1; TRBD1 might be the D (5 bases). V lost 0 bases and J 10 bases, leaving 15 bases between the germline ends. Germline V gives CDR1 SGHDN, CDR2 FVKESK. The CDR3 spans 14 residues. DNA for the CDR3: TGTGCCAGCAGCCAAGAATACAGGCAACTGGGAGCTTTCTTT. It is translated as CASSQEYRQLGAFF.

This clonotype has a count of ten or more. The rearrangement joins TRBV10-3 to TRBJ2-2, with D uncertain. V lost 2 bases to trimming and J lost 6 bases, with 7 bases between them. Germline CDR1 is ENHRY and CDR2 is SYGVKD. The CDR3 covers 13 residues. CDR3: CAISEKRPGELFF. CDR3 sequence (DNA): TGTGCCATCAGTGAGAAGAGGCCCGGGGAGCTGTTTTTT.

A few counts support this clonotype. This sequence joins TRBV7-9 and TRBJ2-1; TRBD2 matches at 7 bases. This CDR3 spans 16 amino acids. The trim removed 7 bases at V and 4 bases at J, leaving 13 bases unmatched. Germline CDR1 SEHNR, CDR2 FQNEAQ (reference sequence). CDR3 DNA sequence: TGTGCCAGCATCATCTTGGTGGGGGGGGAATACAATGAGCAGTTCTTC. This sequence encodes CASIILVGGEYNEQFF.

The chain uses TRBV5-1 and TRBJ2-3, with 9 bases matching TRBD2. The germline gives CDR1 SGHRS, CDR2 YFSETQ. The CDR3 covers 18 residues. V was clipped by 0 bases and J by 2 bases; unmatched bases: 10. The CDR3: CASSLGTVAGVTTDTQYF. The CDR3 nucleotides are TGCGCCAGCAGCTTGGGGACGGTAGCGGGGGTTACCACAGATACGCAGTATTTT.

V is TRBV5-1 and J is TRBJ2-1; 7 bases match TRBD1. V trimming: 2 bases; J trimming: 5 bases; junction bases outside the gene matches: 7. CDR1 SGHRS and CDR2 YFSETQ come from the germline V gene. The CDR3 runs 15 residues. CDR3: CASSFSGQRNNEQFF. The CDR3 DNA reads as TGCGCCAGCAGCTTTTCGGGACAGCGGAACAATGAGCAGTTCTTC.

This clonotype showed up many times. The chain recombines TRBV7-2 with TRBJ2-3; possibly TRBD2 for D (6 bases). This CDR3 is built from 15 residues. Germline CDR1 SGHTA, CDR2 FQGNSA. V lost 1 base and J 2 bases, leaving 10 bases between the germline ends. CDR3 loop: CASSLVLAPTDTQYF. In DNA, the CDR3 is TGTGCCAGCAGCTTAGTACTAGCCCCCACAGATACGCAGTATTTT. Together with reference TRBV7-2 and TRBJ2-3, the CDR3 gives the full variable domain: GAGVSQSPSNKVTEKGKDVELRCDPISGHTALYWYRQSLGQGLEFLIYFQGNSAPDKSGLPSDRFSAERTGGSVSTLTIQRTQQEDSAVYLCASSLVLAPTDTQYFGPGTRLTVL.

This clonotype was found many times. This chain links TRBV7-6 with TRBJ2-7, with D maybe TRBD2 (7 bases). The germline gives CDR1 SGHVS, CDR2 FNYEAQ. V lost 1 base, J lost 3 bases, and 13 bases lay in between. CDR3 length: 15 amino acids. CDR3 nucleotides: TGTGCCAGCAGCTTAGGGCAAGGGGGGGTCTACGAGCAGTACTTC. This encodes CASSLGQGGVYEQYF.

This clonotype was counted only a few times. The CDR3 DNA reads as TGTGCCAGCAGTTACCTGGGGGGACGTTCTAGCACAGATACGCAGTATTTT. Translation gives CASSYLGGRSSTDTQYF. V is TRBV6-5 and J is TRBJ2-3, with D perhaps matching TRBD2 (6 bases). V gave up 2 bases and J gave up 0 bases, with 15 bases separating them. Germline-derived CDR1 and CDR2 are MNHEY and SVGAGI. The CDR3 is made up of 17 amino acids.

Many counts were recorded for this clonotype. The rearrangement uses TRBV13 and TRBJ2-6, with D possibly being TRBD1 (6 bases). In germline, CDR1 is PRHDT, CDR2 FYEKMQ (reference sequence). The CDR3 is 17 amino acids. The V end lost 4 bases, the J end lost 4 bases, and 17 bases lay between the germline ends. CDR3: CASSSTPTGSGANVLTF. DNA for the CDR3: TGTGCCAGCAGCTCCACCCCAACAGGGTCCGGGGCCAACGTCCTGACTTTC.

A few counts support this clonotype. CDR3 amino acids: CASSVGPDSTGELFF. DNA of the CDR3: TGTGCCAGCAGCGTAGGCCCGGACAGCACCGGGGAGCTGTTTTTT. This sequence joins TRBV9 and TRBJ2-2; D perhaps matches TRBD1 (6 bases). This CDR3 is built from 15 residues. Germline V CDR1 and CDR2: SGDLS, YYNGEE. V dropped 0 bases and J dropped 4 bases, with 10 bases sitting between them.

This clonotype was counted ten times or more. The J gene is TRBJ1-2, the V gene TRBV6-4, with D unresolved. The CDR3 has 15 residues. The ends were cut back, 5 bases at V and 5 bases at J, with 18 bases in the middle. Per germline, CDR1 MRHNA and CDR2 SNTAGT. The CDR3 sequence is CASSPSPEIGYGYTF. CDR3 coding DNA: TGTGCCAGCAGTCCCTCACCTGAAATTGGGTATGGCTACACCTTC.

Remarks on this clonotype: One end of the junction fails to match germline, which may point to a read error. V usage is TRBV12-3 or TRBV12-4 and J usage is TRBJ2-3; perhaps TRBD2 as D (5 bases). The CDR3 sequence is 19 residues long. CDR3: CASCLAVHGEPPGTDTQYF. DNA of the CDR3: TGTGCCAGCTGTTTAGCTGTCCACGGGGAACCGCCGGGCACAGATACGCAGTATTTT.

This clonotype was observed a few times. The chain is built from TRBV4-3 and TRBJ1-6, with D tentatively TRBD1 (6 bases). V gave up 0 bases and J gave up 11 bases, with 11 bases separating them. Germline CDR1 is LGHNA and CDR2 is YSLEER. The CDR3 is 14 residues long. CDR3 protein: CASSQDGGGTPLHF. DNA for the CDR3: TGCGCCAGCAGCCAAGATGGAGGGGGGACACCCCTCCACTTT.